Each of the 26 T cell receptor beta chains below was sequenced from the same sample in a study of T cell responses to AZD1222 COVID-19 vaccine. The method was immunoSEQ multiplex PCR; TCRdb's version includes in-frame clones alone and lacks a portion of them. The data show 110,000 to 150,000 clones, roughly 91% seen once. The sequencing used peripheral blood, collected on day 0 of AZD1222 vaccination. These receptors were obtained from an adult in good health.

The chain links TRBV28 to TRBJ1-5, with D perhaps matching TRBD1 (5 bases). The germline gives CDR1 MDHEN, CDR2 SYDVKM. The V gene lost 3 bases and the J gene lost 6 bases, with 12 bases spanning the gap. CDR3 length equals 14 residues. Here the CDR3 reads CASSLGQETQPQHF. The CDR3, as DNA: TGTGCCAGCAGTTTGGGGCAGGAGACTCAGCCCCAGCATTTT.

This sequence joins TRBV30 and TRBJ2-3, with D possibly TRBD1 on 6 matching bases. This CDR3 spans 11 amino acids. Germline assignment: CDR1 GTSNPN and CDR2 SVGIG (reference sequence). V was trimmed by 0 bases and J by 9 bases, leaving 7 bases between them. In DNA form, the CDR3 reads TGTGCCTGGAGTGTACAGGGAACGCAGTATTTT. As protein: CAWSVQGTQYF.

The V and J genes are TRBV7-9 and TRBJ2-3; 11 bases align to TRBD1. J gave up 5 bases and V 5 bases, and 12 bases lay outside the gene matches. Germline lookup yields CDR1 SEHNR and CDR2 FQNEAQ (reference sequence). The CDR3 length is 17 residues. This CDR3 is CASSPNRGQGDGDTQYF. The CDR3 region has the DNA TGTGCCAGCAGCCCAAACAGGGGACAGGGGGATGGAGATACGCAGTATTTT.

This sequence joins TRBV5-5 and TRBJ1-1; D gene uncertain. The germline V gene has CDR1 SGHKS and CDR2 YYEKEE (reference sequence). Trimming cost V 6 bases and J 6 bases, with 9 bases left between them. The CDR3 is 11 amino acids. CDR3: CASNLTPEAFF. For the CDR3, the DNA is TGTGCCAGCAACCTGACCCCTGAAGCTTTCTTT.

The CDR3 spells CASSRFGQLNQPQHF. CDR3 bases: TGTGCCAGCTCGCGTTTTGGACAGCTCAATCAGCCCCAGCATTTT. J is TRBJ1-5 and V is TRBV18; possibly TRBD1 for D (6 bases). This CDR3 contains 15 residues. CDR1 and CDR2 (germline): KGHSH, LQKENI. V lost 6 bases to trimming and J lost 3 bases, with 15 bases between them.

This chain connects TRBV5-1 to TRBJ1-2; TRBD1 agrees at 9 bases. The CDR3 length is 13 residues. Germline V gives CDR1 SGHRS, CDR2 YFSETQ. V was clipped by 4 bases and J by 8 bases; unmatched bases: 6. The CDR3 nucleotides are TGCGCCAGCAGCCCCTGGACAGGGGAAGGCTACACCTTC. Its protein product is CASSPWTGEGYTF.

This CDR3 is CASSYSGNRNQPQHF. CDR3 nucleotides: TGTGCCAGCAGTTACTCGGGGAATCGCAATCAGCCCCAGCATTTT. The chain couples TRBV6-5 to TRBJ1-5, with D unclear. The CDR3 totals 15 residues. V was trimmed by 0 bases and J by 2 bases, leaving 8 bases between them. Germline V CDR1 and CDR2: MNHEY, SVGAGI.

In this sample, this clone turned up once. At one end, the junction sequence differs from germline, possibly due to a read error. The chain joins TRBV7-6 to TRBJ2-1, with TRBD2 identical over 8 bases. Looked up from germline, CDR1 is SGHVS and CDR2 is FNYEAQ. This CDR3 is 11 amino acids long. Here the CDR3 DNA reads TGTGCCAGCACCTTAGCGGGGAAGCAGTTCTTC. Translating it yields CASTLAGKQFF.

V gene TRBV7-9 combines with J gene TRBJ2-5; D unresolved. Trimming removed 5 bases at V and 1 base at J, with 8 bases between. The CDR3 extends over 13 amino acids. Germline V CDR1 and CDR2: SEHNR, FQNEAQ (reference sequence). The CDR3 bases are TGTGCCAGCAGCCCGAGACCCCAAGAGACCCAGTACTTC. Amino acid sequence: CASSPRPQETQYF.

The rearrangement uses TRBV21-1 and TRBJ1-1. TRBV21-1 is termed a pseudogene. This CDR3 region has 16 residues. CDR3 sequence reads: CASSKVVGFMRTEAFF. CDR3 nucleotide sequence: TGTGCCAGCAGCAAAGTCGTAGGGTTTATGAGAACTGAAGCTTTCTTT.

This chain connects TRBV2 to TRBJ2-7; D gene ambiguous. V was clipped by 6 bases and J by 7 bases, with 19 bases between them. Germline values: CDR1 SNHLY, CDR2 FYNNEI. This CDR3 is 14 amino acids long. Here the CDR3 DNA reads TGTGCCAGCAGGGCTCCGGTCCCCTATGGTGAGCAGTACTTC. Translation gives CASRAPVPYGEQYF. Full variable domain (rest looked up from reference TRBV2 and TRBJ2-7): EPEVTQTPSHQVTQMGQEVILRCVPISNHLYFYWYRQILGQKVEFLVSFYNNEISEKSEIFDDQFSVERPDGSNFTLKIRSTKLEDSAMYFCASRAPVPYGEQYFGPGTRLTVT.

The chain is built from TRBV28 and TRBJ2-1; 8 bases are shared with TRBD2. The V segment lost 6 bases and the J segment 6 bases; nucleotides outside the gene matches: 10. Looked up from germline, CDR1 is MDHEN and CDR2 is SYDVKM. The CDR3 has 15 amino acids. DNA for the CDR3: TGTGCCAGCAGCTTCGGCCGGGGGGGCGTCAATGAGCAGTTCTTC. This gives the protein CASSFGRGGVNEQFF.

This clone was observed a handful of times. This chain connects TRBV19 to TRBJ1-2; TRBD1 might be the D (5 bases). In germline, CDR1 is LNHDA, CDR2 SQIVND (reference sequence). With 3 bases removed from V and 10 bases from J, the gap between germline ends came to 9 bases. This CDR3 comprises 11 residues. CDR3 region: CASSIQGAYTF. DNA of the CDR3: TGTGCCAGTAGTATTCAGGGCGCCTACACCTTC. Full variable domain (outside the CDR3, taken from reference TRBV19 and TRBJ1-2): DGGITQSPKYLFRKEGQNVTLSCEQNLNHDAMYWYRQDPGQGLRLIYYSQIVNDFQKGDIAEGYSVSREKKESFPLTVTSAQKNPTAFYLCASSIQGAYTFGSGTRLTVV.

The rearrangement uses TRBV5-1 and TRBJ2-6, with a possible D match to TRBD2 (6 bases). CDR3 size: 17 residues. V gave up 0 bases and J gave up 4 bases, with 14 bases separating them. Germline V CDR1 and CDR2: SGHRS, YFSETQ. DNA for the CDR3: TGCGCCAGCAGCTTGGAGGGACTTCTAAGCGGGGCCAACGTCCTGACTTTC. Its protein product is CASSLEGLLSGANVLTF. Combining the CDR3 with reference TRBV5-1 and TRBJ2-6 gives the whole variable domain KAGVTQTPRYLIKTRGQQVTLSCSPISGHRSVSWYQQTPGQGLQFLFEYFSETQRNKGNFPGRFSGRQFSNSRSEMNVSTLELGDSALYLCASSLEGLLSGANVLTFGAGSRLTVL.

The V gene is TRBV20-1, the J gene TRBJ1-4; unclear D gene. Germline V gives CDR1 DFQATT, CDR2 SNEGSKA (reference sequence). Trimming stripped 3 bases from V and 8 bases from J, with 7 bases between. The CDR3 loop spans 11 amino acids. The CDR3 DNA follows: TGCAGTGCTAGTCGGGAGGAAAAACTGTTTTTT. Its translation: CSASREEKLFF.

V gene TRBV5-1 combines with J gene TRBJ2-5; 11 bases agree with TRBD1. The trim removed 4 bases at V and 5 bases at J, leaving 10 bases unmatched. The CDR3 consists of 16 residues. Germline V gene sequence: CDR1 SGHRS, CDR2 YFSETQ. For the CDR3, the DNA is TGCGCCAGCAGCATAGGACAGGGGGCGGTTCGGGAGACCCAGTACTTC. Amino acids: CASSIGQGAVRETQYF.

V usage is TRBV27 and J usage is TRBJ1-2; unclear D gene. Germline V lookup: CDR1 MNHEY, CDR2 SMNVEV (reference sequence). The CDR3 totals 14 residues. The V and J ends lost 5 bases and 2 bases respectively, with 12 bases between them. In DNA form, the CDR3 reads TGTGCCAGCAGTATCTCCGAGGCCAACTATGGCTACACCTTC. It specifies CASSISEANYGYTF.

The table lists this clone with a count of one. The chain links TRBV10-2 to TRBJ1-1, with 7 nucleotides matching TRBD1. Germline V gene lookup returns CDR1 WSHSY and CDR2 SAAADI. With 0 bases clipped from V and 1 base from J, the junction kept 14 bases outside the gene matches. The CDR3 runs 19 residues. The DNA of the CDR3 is TGCGCCAGCAGTGAGTCTCGACTTCATTATACAGGGGCGAACACTGAAGCTTTCTTT. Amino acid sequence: CASSESRLHYTGANTEAFF.

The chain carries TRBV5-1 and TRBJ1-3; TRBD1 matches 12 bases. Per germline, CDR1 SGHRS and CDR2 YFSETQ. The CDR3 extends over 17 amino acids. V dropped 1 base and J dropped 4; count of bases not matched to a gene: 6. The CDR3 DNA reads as TGCGCCAGCAGCTTGTGGGGACAGGGGGCGACCGGAAACACCATATATTTT. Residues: CASSLWGQGATGNTIYF.

The CDR3 DNA is TGTGCCAGCAGCCAAGAGTTTAAGCTAGCCTACGAGCAGTACTTC. Residues: CASSQEFKLAYEQYF. The V and J genes are TRBV4-2 and TRBJ2-7; the D is unclear. This CDR3 has 15 residues. Germline V lookup: CDR1 LGHNA, CDR2 YNFKEQ. Trimming pared 0 bases from V and 2 bases from J, leaving 11 bases between.

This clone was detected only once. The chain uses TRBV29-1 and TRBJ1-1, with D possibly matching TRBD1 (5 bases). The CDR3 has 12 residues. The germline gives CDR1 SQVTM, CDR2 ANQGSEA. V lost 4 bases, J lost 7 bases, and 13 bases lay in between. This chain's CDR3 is CSVVGGTNEAFF. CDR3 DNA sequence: TGCAGCGTTGTCGGGGGGACTAATGAAGCTTTCTTT.

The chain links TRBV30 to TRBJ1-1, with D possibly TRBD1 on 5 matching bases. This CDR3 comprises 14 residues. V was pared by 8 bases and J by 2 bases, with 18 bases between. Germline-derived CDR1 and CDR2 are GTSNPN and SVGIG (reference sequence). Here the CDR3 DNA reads TGTGCCCGGATTAAGGAGGGGCCAAACACTGAAGCTTTCTTT. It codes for CARIKEGPNTEAFF.

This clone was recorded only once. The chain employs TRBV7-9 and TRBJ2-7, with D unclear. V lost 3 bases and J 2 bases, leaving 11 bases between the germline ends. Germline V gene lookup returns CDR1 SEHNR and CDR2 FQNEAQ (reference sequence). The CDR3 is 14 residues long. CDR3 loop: CASSFPANPYEQYF. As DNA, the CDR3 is TGTGCCAGCAGCTTCCCAGCAAACCCCTACGAGCAGTACTTC.

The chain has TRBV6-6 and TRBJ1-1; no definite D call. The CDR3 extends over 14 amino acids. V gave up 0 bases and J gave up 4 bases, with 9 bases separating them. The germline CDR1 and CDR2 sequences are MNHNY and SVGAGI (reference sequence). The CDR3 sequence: CASSYSPVLTEAFF. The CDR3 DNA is TGTGCCAGCAGTTACTCGCCGGTGCTCACTGAAGCTTTCTTT.

The CDR3 DNA follows: TGTGCCAGCAGCTTCACAGGGGCCGGAAACACCATATATTTT. The encoded protein is CASSFTGAGNTIYF. The chain couples TRBV5-8 to TRBJ1-3; 7 bases agree with TRBD1. J lost 4 bases, V lost 2 bases, and 3 bases had no gene match. The CDR3 sequence is 14 residues long. Germline V gene data show CDR1 as SGHTS and CDR2 as YDEGEE.

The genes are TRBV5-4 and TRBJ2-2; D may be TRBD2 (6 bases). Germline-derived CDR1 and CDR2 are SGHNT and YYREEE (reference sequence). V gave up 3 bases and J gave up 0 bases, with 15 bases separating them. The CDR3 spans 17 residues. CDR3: CASSSGDLDPNTGELFF. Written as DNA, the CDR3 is TGTGCCAGCAGCTCGGGGGACCTCGACCCGAACACCGGGGAGCTGTTTTTT.